This T cell receptor beta chain was captured by sequencing in a study of T cell repertoires in cytomegalovirus infection. Study-wide background: Signatures in public TCR beta sequences pointed to both CMV infection and matching HLA type. The study, taken as a whole, reports: CMV carriers with the relevant HLA were identified by cumulative public TCR beta family frequency. Ex vivo, HLA-C-restricted CMV-specific TCR beta clonotypes prevailed over the rest of the response.

This CDR3 comprises 13 residues. Germline lookup yields CDR1 MDHEN and CDR2 SYDVKM. V shed 6 bases and J shed 0 bases, with 3 bases lying between them. TCRdb passed the reads through MiXCR, listing each CDR3 protein once. The sample records about 150,000 distinct CDR3 sequences, 23% being singletons. Comment on this clonotype: Antigen unknown.

This TCR derives from a human donor in good health (CMV status not recorded). Some clones in this sample may be carry-over from other donors' samples. The J gene is TRBJ1-6, the V gene TRBV28; D is unresolved. The sequencing input was PBMCs. The DNA of the CDR3 is TGTGCCAGCAGAACCTCCTATAATTCACCCCTCCACTTT. Amino acids: CASRTSYNSPLHF.